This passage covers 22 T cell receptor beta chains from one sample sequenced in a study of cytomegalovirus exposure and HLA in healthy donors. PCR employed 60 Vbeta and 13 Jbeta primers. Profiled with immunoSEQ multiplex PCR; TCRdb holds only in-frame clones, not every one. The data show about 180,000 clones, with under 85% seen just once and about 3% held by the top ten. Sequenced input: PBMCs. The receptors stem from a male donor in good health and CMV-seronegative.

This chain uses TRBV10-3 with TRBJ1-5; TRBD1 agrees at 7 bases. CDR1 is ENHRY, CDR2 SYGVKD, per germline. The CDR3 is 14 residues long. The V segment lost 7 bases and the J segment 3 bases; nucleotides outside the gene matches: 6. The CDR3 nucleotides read TGTGCCATCAAATCAGGGGGACACAATCAGCCCCAGCATTTT. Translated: CAIKSGGHNQPQHF.

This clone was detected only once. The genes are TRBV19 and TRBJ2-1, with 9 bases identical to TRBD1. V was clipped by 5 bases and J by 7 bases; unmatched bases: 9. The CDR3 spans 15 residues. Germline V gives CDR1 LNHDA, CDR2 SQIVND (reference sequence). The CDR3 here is CASSPGQGVLNEQFF. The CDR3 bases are TGTGCCAGTAGTCCGGGACAGGGAGTATTGAATGAGCAGTTCTTC.

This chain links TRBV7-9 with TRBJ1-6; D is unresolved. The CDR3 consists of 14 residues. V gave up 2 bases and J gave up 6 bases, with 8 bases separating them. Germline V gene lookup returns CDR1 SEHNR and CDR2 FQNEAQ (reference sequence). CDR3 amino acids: CASSLSNSNSPLHF. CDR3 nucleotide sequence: TGTGCCAGCAGCTTAAGTAACAGTAATTCACCCCTCCACTTT.

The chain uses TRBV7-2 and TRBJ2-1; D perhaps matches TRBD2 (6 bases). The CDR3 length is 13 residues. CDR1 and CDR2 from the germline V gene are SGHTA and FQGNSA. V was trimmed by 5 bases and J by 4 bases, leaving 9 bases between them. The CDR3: CASSGAGYNEQFF. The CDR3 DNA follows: TGTGCCAGCAGCGGGGCGGGGTACAATGAGCAGTTCTTC.

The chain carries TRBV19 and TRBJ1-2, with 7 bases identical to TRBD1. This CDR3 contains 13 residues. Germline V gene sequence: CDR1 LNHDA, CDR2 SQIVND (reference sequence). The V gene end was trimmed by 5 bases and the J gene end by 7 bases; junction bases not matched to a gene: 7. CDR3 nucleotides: TGTGCCAGTAGTTTAACGACAGGGTTTGGCTACACCTTC. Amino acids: CASSLTTGFGYTF. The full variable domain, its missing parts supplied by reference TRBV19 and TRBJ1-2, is DGGITQSPKYLFRKEGQNVTLSCEQNLNHDAMYWYRQDPGQGLRLIYYSQIVNDFQKGDIAEGYSVSREKKESFPLTVTSAQKNPTAFYLCASSLTTGFGYTFGSGTRLTVV.

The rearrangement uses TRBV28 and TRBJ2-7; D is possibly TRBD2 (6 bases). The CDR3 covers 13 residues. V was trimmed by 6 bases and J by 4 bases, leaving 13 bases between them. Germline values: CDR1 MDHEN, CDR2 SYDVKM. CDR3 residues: CASSLGGEYEQYF. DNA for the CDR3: TGTGCCAGCAGCCTCGGGGGAGAGTACGAGCAGTACTTC.

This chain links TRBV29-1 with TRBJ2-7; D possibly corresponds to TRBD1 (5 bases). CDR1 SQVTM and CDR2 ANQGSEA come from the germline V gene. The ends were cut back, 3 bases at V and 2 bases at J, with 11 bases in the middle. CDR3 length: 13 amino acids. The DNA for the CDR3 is TGCAGCGTTGACGCAGGGAATACCTACGAGCAGTACTTC. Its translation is CSVDAGNTYEQYF.

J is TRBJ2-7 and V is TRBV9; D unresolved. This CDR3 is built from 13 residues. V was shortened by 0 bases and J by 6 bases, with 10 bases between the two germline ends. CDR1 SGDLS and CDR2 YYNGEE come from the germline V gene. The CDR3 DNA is TGTGCCAGCAGCGTAGATACCCAGGTCGAGCAGTACTTC. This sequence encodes CASSVDTQVEQYF.

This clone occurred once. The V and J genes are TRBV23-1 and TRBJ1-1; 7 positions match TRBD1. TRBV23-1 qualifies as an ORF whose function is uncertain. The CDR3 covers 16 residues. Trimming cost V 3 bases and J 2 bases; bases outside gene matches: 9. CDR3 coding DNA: TGCGCCAGCAGTCACCGCCAGACAGGGACAAACACTGAAGCTTTCTTT. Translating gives CASSHRQTGTNTEAFF.

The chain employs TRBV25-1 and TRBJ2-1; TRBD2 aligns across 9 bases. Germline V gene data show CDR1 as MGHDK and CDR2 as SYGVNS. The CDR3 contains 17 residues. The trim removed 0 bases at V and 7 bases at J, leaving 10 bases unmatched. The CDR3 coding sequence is TGTGCCAGCAGTGAATATTTCGGGGCGGGAGGGGAGAATGAGCAGTTCTTC. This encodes CASSEYFGAGGENEQFF.

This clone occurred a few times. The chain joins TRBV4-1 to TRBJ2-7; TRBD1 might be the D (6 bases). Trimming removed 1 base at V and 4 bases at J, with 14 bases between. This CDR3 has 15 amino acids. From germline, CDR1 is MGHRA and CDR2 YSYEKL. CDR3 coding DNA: TGCGCCAGCAGCCAAGCCATACAAGGACAGTACGAGCAGTACTTC. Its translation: CASSQAIQGQYEQYF.

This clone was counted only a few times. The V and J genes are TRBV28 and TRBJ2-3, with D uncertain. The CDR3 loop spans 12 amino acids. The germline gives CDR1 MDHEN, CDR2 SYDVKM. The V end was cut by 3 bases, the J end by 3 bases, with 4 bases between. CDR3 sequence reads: CASSFQTDTQYF. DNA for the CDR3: TGTGCCAGCAGTTTTCAGACAGATACGCAGTATTTT.

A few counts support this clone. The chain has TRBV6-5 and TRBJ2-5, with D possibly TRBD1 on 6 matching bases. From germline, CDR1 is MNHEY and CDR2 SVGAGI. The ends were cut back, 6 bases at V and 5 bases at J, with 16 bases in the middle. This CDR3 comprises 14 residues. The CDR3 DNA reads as TGTGCCAGCAGCACCGGACAGTCGCGGGAGACCCAGTACTTC. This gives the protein CASSTGQSRETQYF.

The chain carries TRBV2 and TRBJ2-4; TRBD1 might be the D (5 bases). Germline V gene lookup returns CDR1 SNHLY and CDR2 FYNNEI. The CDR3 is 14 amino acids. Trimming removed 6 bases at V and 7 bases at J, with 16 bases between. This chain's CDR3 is CASRGEGRANIQYF. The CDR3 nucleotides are TGTGCCAGCAGAGGAGAAGGCAGGGCCAACATTCAGTACTTC.

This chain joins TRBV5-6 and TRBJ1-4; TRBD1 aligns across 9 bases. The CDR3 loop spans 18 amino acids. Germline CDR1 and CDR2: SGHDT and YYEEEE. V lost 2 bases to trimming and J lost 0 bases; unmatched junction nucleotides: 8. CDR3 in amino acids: CASSFQGQGFATNEKLFF. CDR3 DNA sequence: TGTGCCAGCAGCTTTCAGGGACAGGGTTTCGCAACTAATGAAAAACTGTTTTTT.

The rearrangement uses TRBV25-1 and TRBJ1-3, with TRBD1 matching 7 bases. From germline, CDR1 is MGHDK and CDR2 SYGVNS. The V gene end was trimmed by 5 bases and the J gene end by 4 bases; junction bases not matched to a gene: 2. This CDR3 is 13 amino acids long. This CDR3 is CASSTGAGNTIYF. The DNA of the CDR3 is TGTGCCAGCAGTACAGGGGCCGGAAACACCATATATTTT.

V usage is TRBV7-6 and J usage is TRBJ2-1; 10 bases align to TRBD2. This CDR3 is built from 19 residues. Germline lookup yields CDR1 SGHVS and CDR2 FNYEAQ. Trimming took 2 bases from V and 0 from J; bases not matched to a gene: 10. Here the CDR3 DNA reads TGTGCCAGCAGCTTAAACCCCCCCCGGACTAGCGGCTCCTACAATGAGCAGTTCTTC. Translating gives CASSLNPPRTSGSYNEQFF.

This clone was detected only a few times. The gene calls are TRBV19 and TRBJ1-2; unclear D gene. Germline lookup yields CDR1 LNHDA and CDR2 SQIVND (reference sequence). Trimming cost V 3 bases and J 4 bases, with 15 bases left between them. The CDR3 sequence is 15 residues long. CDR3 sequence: CASSMEDLVGYGYTF. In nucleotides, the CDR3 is TGTGCCAGTAGTATGGAGGACCTCGTTGGCTATGGCTACACCTTC.

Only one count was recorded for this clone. CDR3 protein: CASSSSGGETQYF. Here the CDR3 DNA reads TGTGCCAGCAGCTCCTCCGGGGGGGAGACCCAGTACTTC. V gene TRBV7-3 combines with J gene TRBJ2-5; 7 nucleotides line up with TRBD2. Trimming at V came to 4 bases and at J to 5 bases, leaving 4 bases not matched to a gene. Per germline, CDR1 SGHTA and CDR2 FQGTGA. This CDR3 comprises 13 residues. The full variable domain, its missing parts supplied by reference TRBV7-3 and TRBJ2-5, is GAGVSQTPSNKVTEKGKYVELRCDPISGHTALYWYRQSLGQGPEFLIYFQGTGAADDSGLPNDRFFAVRPEGSVSTLKIQRTERGDSAVYLCASSSSGGETQYFGPGTRLLVL.

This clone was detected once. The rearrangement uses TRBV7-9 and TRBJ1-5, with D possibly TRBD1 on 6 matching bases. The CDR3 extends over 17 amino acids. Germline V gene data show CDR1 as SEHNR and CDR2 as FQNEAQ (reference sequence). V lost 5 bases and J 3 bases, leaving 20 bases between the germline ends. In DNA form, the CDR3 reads TGTGCCAGCAGCCCCGGATGGGGGGGCCCCCCCAATCAGCCCCAGCATTTT. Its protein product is CASSPGWGGPPNQPQHF.

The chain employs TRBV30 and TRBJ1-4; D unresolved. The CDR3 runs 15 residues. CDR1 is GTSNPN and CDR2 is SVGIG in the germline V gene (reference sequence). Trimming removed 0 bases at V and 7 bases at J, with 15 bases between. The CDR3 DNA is TGTGCCTGGAGTGTTCGGGGTGCGAGTCGTGAAAAACTGTTTTTT. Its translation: CAWSVRGASREKLFF. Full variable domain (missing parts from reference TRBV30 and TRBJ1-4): SQTIHQWPATLVQPVGSPLSLECTVEGTSNPNLYWYRQAAGRGLQLLFYSVGIGQISSEVPQNLSASRPQDRQFILSSKKLLLSDSGFYLCAWSVRGASREKLFFGSGTQLSVL.

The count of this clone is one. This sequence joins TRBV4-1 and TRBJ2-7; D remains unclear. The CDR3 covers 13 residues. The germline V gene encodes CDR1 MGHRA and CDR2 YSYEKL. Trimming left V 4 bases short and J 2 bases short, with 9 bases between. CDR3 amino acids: CASSPAETYEQYF. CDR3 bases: TGCGCCAGCAGCCCTGCGGAGACCTACGAGCAGTACTTC.